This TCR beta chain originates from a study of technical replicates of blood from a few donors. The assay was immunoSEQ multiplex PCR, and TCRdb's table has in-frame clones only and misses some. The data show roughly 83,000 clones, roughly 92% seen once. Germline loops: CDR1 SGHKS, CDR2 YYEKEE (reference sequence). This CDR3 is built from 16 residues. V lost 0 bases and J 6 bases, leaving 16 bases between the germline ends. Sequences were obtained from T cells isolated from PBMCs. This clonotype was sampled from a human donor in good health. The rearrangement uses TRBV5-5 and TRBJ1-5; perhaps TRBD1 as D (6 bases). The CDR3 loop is CASSLVFRRGSQPQHF. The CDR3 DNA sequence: TGTGCCAGCAGCTTGGTCTTCAGAAGGGGGAGTCAGCCCCAGCATTTT.